This entry features one TCR beta chain sequence. Germline V gene data show CDR1 as KGHSH and CDR2 as LQKENI. V dropped 4 bases and J dropped 1 base, with 7 bases sitting between them. This CDR3 is built from 13 residues. This specimen belongs to a study of blood T cell repertoires in COVID-19. Study details: The cDNA or gDNA used as material had been derived from T cells, B-cell-depleted T cells, or PBMCs.

Per the study methods: Scientists estimated how many nucleated cells there were by amplifying reference gene primers. TCRdb keeps only in-frame clones here, not all; method: immunoSEQ multiplex PCR. That table is the source of V, J and clone size, and D and trimming were worked out from the DNA. The sample consists of about 350,000 clones, around 87% of them appearing once. This clonotype was obtained from a woman aged 30 to 39 who had recovered from COVID-19. The sequencing input was PBMCs or T cells enriched from blood (not recorded which). V is TRBV18 and J is TRBJ2-5; D gene uncertain. The CDR3 protein is CASSLGRQETQYF. The CDR3, as DNA: TGTGCCAGCTCACTTGGGCGCCAAGAGACCCAGTACTTC.